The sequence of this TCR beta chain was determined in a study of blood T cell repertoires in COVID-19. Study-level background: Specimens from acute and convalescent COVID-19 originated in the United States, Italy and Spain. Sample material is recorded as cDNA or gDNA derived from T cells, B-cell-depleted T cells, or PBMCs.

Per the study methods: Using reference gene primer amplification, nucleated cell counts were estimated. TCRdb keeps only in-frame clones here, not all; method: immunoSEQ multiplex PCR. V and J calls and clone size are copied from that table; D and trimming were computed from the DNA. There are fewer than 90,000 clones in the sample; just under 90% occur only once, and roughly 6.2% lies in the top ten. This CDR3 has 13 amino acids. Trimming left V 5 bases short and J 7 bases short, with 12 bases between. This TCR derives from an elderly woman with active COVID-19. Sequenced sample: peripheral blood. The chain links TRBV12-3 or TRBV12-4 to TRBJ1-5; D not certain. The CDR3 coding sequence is TGTGCCAGCAGTCCCCCGGGTGTACAGCCCCAGCATTTT. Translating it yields CASSPPGVQPQHF.